This record concerns one T cell receptor beta chain sequence. This same CDR3 is encoded by further DNA sequences in the sample. V was pared by 2 bases and J by 1 base, with 5 bases between. The CDR3 runs to 13 residues. Germline values: CDR1 MNHEY, CDR2 SVGAGI. Data came from immunoSEQ multiplex PCR; TCRdb stores just in-frame clones and leaves some out. Of 60,000 to 80,000 clones listed, 75% to 90% are singletons. Enrolled during active infection, Seattle patients were then followed longitudinally. The sample comes from a study of blood T cell repertoires in COVID-19. About the research overall: The United States, Italy and Spain supplied acute and convalescent COVID-19 samples.

The V gene is TRBV6-5, the J gene TRBJ1-2; no definite D call. Sequencing used peripheral blood. This receptor was taken from a woman aged 55-69 years with COVID-19, enrolled during active disease. CDR3 sequence (DNA): TGTGCCAGCAGTTACCCCGGTAACTATGGCTACACCTTC. Amino acid sequence: CASSYPGNYGYTF.